The sequence of this TCR beta chain was determined in a study of blood T cell repertoires in COVID-19. Study-wide background: The analysed material was cDNA or gDNA that came from T cells, B-cell-depleted T cells, or PBMCs.

V shed 8 bases and J shed 0 bases, with 17 bases lying between them. The CDR3 spans 15 residues. Germline assignment: CDR1 SGHTA and CDR2 FQGNSA. Per the authors' pipeline: Counts of nucleated cells, estimated from reference gene primer amplification, were obtained. The protocol was immunoSEQ multiplex PCR, while the TCRdb copy is restricted to in-frame clones and leaves out a portion. V, J and clone size are those of that table, while D and trimming were read from the DNA. The sample holds approximately 61,000 clones, approximately 80% seen once. This TCR came from a human donor in a cohort sampled during active COVID-19. What was sequenced was peripheral blood. The chain recombines TRBV7-2 with TRBJ2-7; D perhaps matches TRBD1 (5 bases). CDR3 sequence: CASADWPRGSYEQYF. CDR3 DNA sequence: TGTGCCAGCGCTGACTGGCCTAGGGGCTCCTACGAGCAGTACTTC.